This T cell receptor (beta chain) was obtained from a study of T cell clonotyping in hematopoietic cell transplantation. The table came from immunoSEQ multiplex PCR; TCRdb's copy has only in-frame clones and leaves some out. The table shows tens of thousands of clones, with approximately 88% occurring only once. Study-wide results and limits: After transplant, recipient diversity fell while pathologically expanded clonotypes grew through day 180. Higher Inverse Simpson Index values in graft donor and pretransplant recipient predicted broader posttransplant TCR diversity.

Note on this clone: No antigen is known for it.

Source material: peripheral blood mononuclear cells. The sequence was obtained from a woman in her thirties or forties in good health. Some clones in this sample may be carry-over from other donors' samples.

The CDR3 DNA is TGCAGCGTTGAGGACAGAACCTACAATGAGCAGTTCTTC. This encodes CSVEDRTYNEQFF. The genes are TRBV29-1 and TRBJ2-1; weak D call: TRBD1 (6 bases). Trimming took 3 bases from V and 2 from J, leaving 8 bases between them. The CDR3 is 13 amino acids. Germline loops: CDR1 SQVTM, CDR2 ANQGSEA.